The TCR beta chain under discussion was sequenced for a study of identical twins. Study conclusions and caveats: Modeled out-of-frame TCR alpha sharing in monozygotic twins fell below observed levels. Excess twin sharing in beta out-of-frame sequences was weaker. Insertions were reduced in abundant cord blood beta clonotypes but not in memory repertoires.

Unique molecular identifiers were present on the cDNA, and a universal primer site came from template switching. TCRdb itself ran the 5' RACE reads through MiXCR, one entry per CDR3 protein. The top ten clones hold around 8.1% of a sample with about 150,000 distinct CDR3 sequences, roughly 3.5% of them seen once. The ends were cut back, 0 bases at V and 3 bases at J, with 4 bases in the middle. The germline V gene encodes CDR1 SGHRS and CDR2 YFSETQ. The CDR3 length is 14 residues. This clonotype has at least ten counts. What it binds is unknown. The sample comprised memory T cells sorted from blood. The clonotype was recovered from a man between 18 and 29 years old in good health. This sequence joins TRBV5-1 and TRBJ2-6; D ambiguous. CDR3 amino acids: CASSLAGGANVLTF. CDR3 DNA sequence: TGCGCCAGCAGCTTGGCCGGTGGGGCCAACGTCCTGACTTTC.